One sample yielded the 29 T cell receptor beta chains listed below, sequenced in a study of T cells after yellow fever vaccination. TCRdb redid the calling of the 5' RACE reads with MiXCR, one entry per CDR3 protein. The table lists some 300,000 distinct CDR3 sequences, around 10% of them singletons. This material consisted of CD4+ T cells sorted from PBMCs, taken 45 days after the yellow fever booster vaccination. The receptors come from a young man who received the YFV17D yellow fever vaccine.

This clonotype was counted at least ten times. The chain has TRBV5-6 and TRBJ1-5, with D perhaps TRBD1 (6 bases). In germline, CDR1 is SGHDT, CDR2 YYEEEE. Trimming shortened V by 0 bases and J by 0 bases, and 16 bases separated the two germline ends. The CDR3 covers 18 residues. CDR3 in DNA: TGTGCCAGCAGCTTGGAAATCGGAACAGGGCTTAGCAATCAGCCCCAGCATTTT. Protein sequence: CASSLEIGTGLSNQPQHF.

The chain couples TRBV19 to TRBJ1-6, with 10 bases identical to TRBD1. Germline V gene lookup returns CDR1 LNHDA and CDR2 SQIVND (reference sequence). Unmatched junction bases numbered 7, after V lost 4 bases and J lost 10 bases. This CDR3 is 15 amino acids long. The CDR3 DNA reads TGTGCCAGTAGTAGACAGGGGGCCCTAGGGTCACCCCTCCACTTT. Protein product: CASSRQGALGSPLHF.

This clonotype was seen repeatedly, ten times or more. This rearrangement joins TRBV7-2 to TRBJ1-2; a weak D match, TRBD1 (5 bases). The V end lost 1 base, the J end lost 6 bases, and 12 bases lay between the germline ends. Germline V lookup: CDR1 SGHTA, CDR2 FQGNSA. The CDR3 is made up of 14 amino acids. The CDR3 loop reads CASSLGQSIDGYTF. CDR3 DNA: TGTGCCAGCAGCTTAGGACAGTCAATCGATGGCTACACCTTC.

This clonotype turned up a few times. The rearrangement joins TRBV27 to TRBJ1-6, with 7 bases lining up with TRBD1. V shed 3 bases and J 4 bases; nucleotides not matched to a gene: 6. The germline gives CDR1 MNHEY, CDR2 SMNVEV (reference sequence). This CDR3 contains 16 residues. CDR3 in amino acids: CASSFTGTEYNSPLHF. The DNA of the CDR3 is TGTGCCAGCAGTTTCACCGGGACAGAATATAATTCACCCCTCCACTTT.

V and J are TRBV4-2 and TRBJ1-6; D remains ambiguous. The V end was cut by 1 base, the J end by 5 bases, with 15 bases between. Germline V CDR1 and CDR2: LGHNA, YNFKEQ. There are 17 residues in the CDR3. DNA for the CDR3: TGTGCCAGCAGCCAAGCACCGGCGCTTGTTGATAATTCACCCCTCCACTTT. Protein product: CASSQAPALVDNSPLHF.

This chain joins TRBV12-3 or TRBV12-4 and TRBJ1-6; D perhaps matches TRBD1 (5 bases). V lost 7 bases and J 10 bases, leaving 17 bases between the germline ends. This CDR3 has 14 amino acids. The CDR3 coding sequence is TGTGCCAGCACCCTCCTCAGGGAGGGGTCACCCCTCCACTTT. It specifies CASTLLREGSPLHF.

The V and J genes are TRBV20-1 and TRBJ1-3, with D possibly matching TRBD1 (6 bases). The CDR3 runs to 15 residues. Trimming shortened V by 3 bases and J by 0 bases, and 12 bases separated the two germline ends. Looked up from germline, CDR1 is DFQATT and CDR2 is SNEGSKA (reference sequence). For the CDR3, the DNA is TGCAGTGCTAGGGCCGAACAGGGCTCTGGAAACACCATATATTTT. This sequence encodes CSARAEQGSGNTIYF.

This clonotype occurred a few times. V and J are TRBV2 and TRBJ2-3, with 7 positions matching TRBD2. Germline-derived CDR1 and CDR2 are SNHLY and FYNNEI. This CDR3 is built from 13 residues. Trimming at V came to 8 bases and at J to 3 bases, leaving 5 bases not matched to a gene. The CDR3 DNA reads as TGTGCCAGCGGGCGGGGGACTACAGATACGCAGTATTTT. Protein sequence: CASGRGTTDTQYF. Based on the CDR3 plus reference TRBV2 and TRBJ2-3, the full variable domain is EPEVTQTPSHQVTQMGQEVILRCVPISNHLYFYWYRQILGQKVEFLVSFYNNEISEKSEIFDDQFSVERPDGSNFTLKIRSTKLEDSAMYFCASGRGTTDTQYFGPGTRLTVL.

This clonotype occurred a few times. V usage is TRBV12-3 or TRBV12-4 and J usage is TRBJ2-6; no reliable D call. The CDR3 length is 16 residues. Trimming removed 3 bases at V and 0 bases at J, with 9 bases between. The CDR3, as DNA: TGTGCCAGCAGTTTTAAAATCAGCTCTGGGGCCAACGTCCTGACTTTC. It codes for CASSFKISSGANVLTF.

This rearrangement joins TRBV28 to TRBJ1-2; tentatively, D is TRBD1 (6 bases). The V and J ends lost 5 bases and 3 bases respectively, with 13 bases between them. Germline V lookup: CDR1 MDHEN, CDR2 SYDVKM. The CDR3 contains 14 residues. This CDR3 is CASSREDSYYGYTF. DNA of the CDR3: TGTGCCAGCAGTCGGGAGGACAGTTACTATGGCTACACCTTC.

This clonotype has ten or more counts. One end of the junction is discordant with germline, which a read error may explain. The chain is built from TRBV7-7 and TRBJ2-4; 13 nucleotides match TRBD2. Germline CDR1 and CDR2: SSHAT and FNYEAQ (reference sequence). The CDR3 contains 18 residues. In DNA, the CDR3 is TGTGCTAGCAGGTCCACTAGCGGGGGGGCCTGGACCAAAAACATTCAGTACTTC. The encoded protein is CASRSTSGGAWTKNIQYF.

The V gene is TRBV28, the J gene TRBJ2-3, with 10 bases aligning to TRBD2. The V gene's germline CDR1 is MDHEN and CDR2 SYDVKM. This CDR3 is 14 amino acids long. V was pared by 7 bases and J by 4 bases, with 5 bases of the junction left unmatched. The chain's CDR3 is CASNSGGASDTQYF. The CDR3 nucleotides are TGTGCCAGCAACAGCGGGGGGGCCTCAGATACGCAGTATTTT.

This sequence joins TRBV20-1 and TRBJ1-2; 8 bases are a match to TRBD1. CDR3 length: 14 residues. Per the germline V gene, CDR1 is DFQATT and CDR2 is SNEGSKA (reference sequence). V shed 0 bases and J 5 bases; nucleotides not matched to a gene: 5. CDR3 loop: CSARDGTGGYGYTF. For the CDR3, the DNA is TGCAGTGCTAGAGATGGGACAGGAGGTTATGGCTACACCTTC.

The chain employs TRBV5-1 and TRBJ1-2; TRBD1 matches at 7 bases. Germline loops: CDR1 SGHRS, CDR2 YFSETQ. V dropped 2 bases and J dropped 8; count of bases not matched to a gene: 6. This CDR3 is 13 amino acids long. CDR3 DNA: TGCGCCAGCAGCTTCCGGGACAGTTTGGGCTACACCTTC. This gives the protein CASSFRDSLGYTF.

In its sample, this clonotype was seen many times. The chain has TRBV20-1 and TRBJ1-1, with unresolved D. V lost 0 bases, J lost 12 bases, and 17 bases lay in between. The CDR3 extends over 13 amino acids. Germline lookup yields CDR1 DFQATT and CDR2 SNEGSKA (reference sequence). This CDR3 is CSARDEGGLSTFF. CDR3 sequence (DNA): TGCAGTGCTAGAGATGAAGGAGGGTTGTCGACTTTCTTT.

This sequence joins TRBV19 and TRBJ2-3; D gene ambiguous. Germline values: CDR1 LNHDA, CDR2 SQIVND (reference sequence). The germline V and J ends were trimmed by 3 bases and 4 bases, with 8 bases remaining between them. The CDR3 has 13 amino acids. The CDR3 region is CASSINIADTQYF. CDR3 nucleotide sequence: TGTGCCAGTAGTATCAATATTGCAGATACGCAGTATTTT.

J is TRBJ1-4 and V is TRBV7-9; D is unclear. V was shortened by 2 bases and J by 0 bases, with 16 bases between the two germline ends. Germline-derived CDR1 and CDR2 are SEHNR and FQNEAQ (reference sequence). The length of the CDR3 is 18 residues. The CDR3 region is CASSLTRTGSPTNEKLFF. The CDR3 region has the DNA TGTGCCAGCAGCTTAACCAGGACGGGGTCGCCAACTAATGAAAAACTGTTTTTT.

This clonotype was observed many times. V usage is TRBV7-2 and J usage is TRBJ2-3; possible D gene TRBD1, 5 bases. CDR1 is SGHTA, CDR2 FQGNSA, per germline. The CDR3 runs to 14 residues. Trimming stripped 3 bases from V and 7 bases from J, with 14 bases between. The CDR3 loop reads CASSLDQGLYTQYF. CDR3 nucleotide sequence: TGTGCCAGCAGCTTGGATCAGGGTCTTTATACGCAGTATTTT.

This clonotype has ten or more counts. The V call is TRBV7-9, the J call TRBJ2-5; weak D call: TRBD2 (6 bases). Germline loops: CDR1 SEHNR, CDR2 FQNEAQ (reference sequence). V was pared by 5 bases and J by 2 bases, with 6 bases between. The CDR3 extends over 12 amino acids. The chain's CDR3 is CASSRGQETQYF. The CDR3 DNA sequence: TGTGCCAGCAGCCGGGGGCAAGAGACCCAGTACTTC.

This clonotype was seen only a few times. The genes are TRBV7-3 and TRBJ1-2, with D perhaps TRBD1 (5 bases). The CDR3 length is 13 residues. V was shortened by 7 bases and J by 3 bases, with 12 bases between the two germline ends. Germline V gene sequence: CDR1 SGHTA, CDR2 FQGTGA. CDR3 sequence (DNA): TGTGCCAGCAACCAGGGCAGGGACTATGGCTACACCTTC. It is translated as CASNQGRDYGYTF.

This clonotype appeared many times. V is TRBV12-3 or TRBV12-4 and J is TRBJ2-1; a possible D gene is TRBD2 (7 bases). The CDR3 sequence is 17 residues long. V lost 3 bases and J 2 bases, leaving 17 bases between the germline ends. The CDR3 here is CASSLSSGGKTYNEQFF. In DNA form, the CDR3 reads TGTGCCAGCAGTTTGAGTTCGGGGGGCAAAACCTACAATGAGCAGTTCTTC.

This clonotype was picked up one time. The junction shows a germline mismatch at one end, possibly a read error. This chain connects TRBV27 to TRBJ2-5, with 9 bases lining up with TRBD1. The CDR3 runs to 15 residues. CDR1 MNHEY and CDR2 SMNVEV come from the germline V gene (reference sequence). CDR3 nucleotides: TGTGCCAGCAGTCCGAGGGACAGGGCTGCCGAGACCCGGTACTTC. Amino acid sequence: CASSPRDRAAETRYF.

This clonotype has only a few counts. The chain links TRBV7-9 to TRBJ2-7, with unresolved D. Germline lookup yields CDR1 SEHNR and CDR2 FQNEAQ (reference sequence). Trimming removed 1 base from V and 0 bases from J, with 13 bases in between. The CDR3 is 16 amino acids. CDR3 amino acids: CASSLEILGSSYEQYF. The CDR3 nucleotides read TGTGCCAGCAGCTTAGAAATTCTAGGTAGCTCCTACGAGCAGTACTTC.

This chain joins TRBV25-1 and TRBJ2-5; D may match TRBD1 or TRBD2 (5 bases each). CDR3 length: 14 residues. Germline-derived CDR1 and CDR2 are MGHDK and SYGVNS. V dropped 6 bases and J dropped 1 base, with 12 bases sitting between them. The CDR3 protein is CASRSEGTQETQYF. The CDR3 DNA reads as TGTGCCAGCAGAAGTGAGGGGACCCAAGAGACCCAGTACTTC.

This clonotype was seen ten or more times. In DNA, the CDR3 is TGTGCCAGCAGCCGGGACAGCCTCGCTGAAAAACTGTTTTTT. Amino acids: CASSRDSLAEKLFF. The rearrangement uses TRBV7-2 and TRBJ1-4; TRBD1 matches 7 bases. In germline, CDR1 is SGHTA, CDR2 FQGNSA. J was trimmed by 7 bases and V by 5 bases; bases with no gene match: 7. This CDR3 contains 14 residues.

The genes are TRBV7-2 and TRBJ1-2, with 10 bases fitting TRBD1. The junction had 3 bases not matched to a gene; V was cut back by 4 bases and J by 7 bases. There are 13 residues in the CDR3. Germline loops: CDR1 SGHTA, CDR2 FQGNSA. The CDR3 spells CASSSGTGVGYTF. DNA for the CDR3: TGTGCCAGCAGCTCGGGGACAGGGGTTGGCTACACCTTC.

Only a few counts were recorded for this clonotype. The V and J genes are TRBV12-3 or TRBV12-4 and TRBJ2-1; 9 bases line up with TRBD2. The CDR3 has 16 amino acids. V was clipped by 5 bases and J by 4 bases; unmatched bases: 9. The CDR3 DNA follows: TGTGCCAGCAGTCCTATAGCGGGGGCCCAATACAATGAGCAGTTCTTC. It codes for CASSPIAGAQYNEQFF.

This clonotype has a handful of counts. V is TRBV12-3 or TRBV12-4 and J is TRBJ1-4, with D tentatively TRBD1 (6 bases). Trimming took off 5 bases at V and 3 bases at J, with 13 bases between the two ends. The CDR3 runs to 15 residues. The CDR3 reads CASSPPDSANEKLFF. In nucleotides, the CDR3 is TGTGCCAGCAGTCCACCGGACAGCGCTAATGAAAAACTGTTTTTT.

This clonotype has at least ten counts. This chain connects TRBV6-2 or TRBV6-3 to TRBJ2-5; D may be TRBD2 (6 bases). Per germline, CDR1 MNHEY and CDR2 SVGEGT. CDR3 size: 14 residues. V lost 2 bases, J lost 1 base, and 8 bases lay in between. CDR3 sequence reads: CASSYEGGQETQYF. In DNA, the CDR3 is TGTGCCAGCAGTTACGAGGGAGGCCAAGAGACCCAGTACTTC.